Many counts were recorded for the clone carrying this T cell receptor beta chain. This sample is part of a study of Graves' ophthalmopathy and Graves' hyperthyroidism. V was clipped by 1 base and J by 3 bases, with 15 bases between them. The length of the CDR3 is 15 residues. Germline CDR1 DFQATT, CDR2 SNEGSKA (reference sequence). Amplification of the TCR beta CDR3 regions used RNA transcripts (as template). RT-PCR with HTBI primers came first, then second-round multiplex PCR. TCRdb fed the multiplex PCR reads into MiXCR, producing one record per CDR3 protein. Of hundreds of thousands of distinct CDR3 sequences in the sample, approximately 39% were seen once. A duration under 3 months, NOSPECS ≥4, CAS ≥3 and moderate-to-severe activity characterized the donors with ophthalmopathy. No donor had other autoimmune disease, uncontrolled infection, pregnancy or lactation.

Sequencing was done on a sample of peripheral blood. The rearrangement uses TRBV20-1 and TRBJ1-2; D call uncertain. This TCR was sampled from an adult man with Graves' ophthalmopathy. The CDR3 protein is CSARGGGEEYYGYTF. The CDR3 DNA reads as TGCAGTGCTAGAGGGGGTGGGGAGGAGTACTATGGCTACACCTTC.